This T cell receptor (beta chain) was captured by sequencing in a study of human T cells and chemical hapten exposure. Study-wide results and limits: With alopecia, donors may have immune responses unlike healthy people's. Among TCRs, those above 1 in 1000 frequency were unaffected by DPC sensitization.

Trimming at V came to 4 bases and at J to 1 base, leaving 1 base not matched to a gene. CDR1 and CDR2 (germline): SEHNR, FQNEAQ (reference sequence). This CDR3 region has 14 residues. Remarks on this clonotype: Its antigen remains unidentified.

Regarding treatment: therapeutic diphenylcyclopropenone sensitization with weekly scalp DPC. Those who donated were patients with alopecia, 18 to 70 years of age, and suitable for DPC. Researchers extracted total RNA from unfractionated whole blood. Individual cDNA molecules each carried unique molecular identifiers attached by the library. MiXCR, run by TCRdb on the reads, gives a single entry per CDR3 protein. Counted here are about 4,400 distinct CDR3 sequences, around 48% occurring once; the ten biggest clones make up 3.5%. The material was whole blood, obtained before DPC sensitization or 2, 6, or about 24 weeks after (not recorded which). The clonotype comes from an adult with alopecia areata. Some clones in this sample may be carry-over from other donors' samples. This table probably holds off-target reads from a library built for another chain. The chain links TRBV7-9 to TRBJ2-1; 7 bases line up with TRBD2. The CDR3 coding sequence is TGTGCCAGCAGCTCGCGGGAGTCCTACAATGAGCAGTTCTTC. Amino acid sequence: CASSSRESYNEQFF.